This T cell receptor beta chain appears in the sequencing data of a study of response to subunit inactivated influenza vaccine. V lost 3 bases, J lost 1 base, and 5 bases stayed unmatched. CDR1 and CDR2 from the germline V gene are SGHAT and FQNNGV. The CDR3 is made up of 16 amino acids. With regard to this clonotype: Its specificity is not known.

TCRdb used MiXCR to reprocess the RT-PCR reads, holding one entry per CDR3 protein. The sample gives 400,000 to 550,000 distinct CDR3 sequences, less than 30% of which show up once; under 2.5% is in the top ten. Broader study findings: The authors proposed limited new T cell recruitment per seasonal influenza vaccination.

The sequence derives from a man aged 50-60 years who received an inactivated influenza vaccine. The source was CD4+ T cells sorted from PBMCs, collected less than 6 days after vaccination. The chain links TRBV11-2 to TRBJ1-1; TRBD1 agrees at 10 bases. CDR3 sequence (DNA): TGTGCCAGCAGCTTGCCGACAGGGGGCACGAACACTGAAGCTTTCTTT. Protein: CASSLPTGGTNTEAFF.